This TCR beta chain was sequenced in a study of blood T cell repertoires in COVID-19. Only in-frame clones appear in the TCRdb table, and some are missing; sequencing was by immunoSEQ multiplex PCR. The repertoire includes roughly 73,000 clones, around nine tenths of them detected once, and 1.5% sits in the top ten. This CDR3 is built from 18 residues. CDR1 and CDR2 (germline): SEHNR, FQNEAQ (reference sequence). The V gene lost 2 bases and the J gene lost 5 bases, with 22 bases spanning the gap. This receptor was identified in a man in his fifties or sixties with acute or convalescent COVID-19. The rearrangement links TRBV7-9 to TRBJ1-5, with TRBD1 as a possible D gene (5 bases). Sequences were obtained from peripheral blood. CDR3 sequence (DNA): TGTGCCAGCAGCTTATATAACGGGGGAATAGGAATGCATCAGCCCCAGCATTTT. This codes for CASSLYNGGIGMHQPQHF.